One and the same sample provided the 27 T cell receptor beta chains below, sequenced in a study of shared clonotypes between healthy human individuals. Profiled with immunoSEQ multiplex PCR; TCRdb holds only in-frame clones, not every one. The repertoire holds about 380,000 clones, approximately 96% seen once, with about 0.32% in the top ten. Material for sequencing was memory CD8+ T cells sorted from blood. The subset was: CD45RO+ cells pooled with CCR7-negative TemRA cells. The receptor set was obtained from a man aged 25 to 45 in good health.

With respect to this clone: Other nucleotide sequences from this sample produce the same CDR3. The genes are TRBV6-5 and TRBJ1-2; D gene unclear. The germline V gene has CDR1 MNHEY and CDR2 SVGAGI. CDR3 size: 13 residues. Trimming took off 2 bases at V and 4 bases at J, with 8 bases between the two ends. The CDR3 DNA sequence: TGTGCCAGCAGTTACGCGGGAAGCTATGGCTACACCTTC. It codes for CASSYAGSYGYTF.

The chain combines TRBV14 with TRBJ2-1; D gene uncertain. The CDR3 contains 13 residues. Germline lookup yields CDR1 SGHDN and CDR2 FVKESK. The ends were cut back, 4 bases at V and 3 bases at J, with 7 bases in the middle. In DNA, the CDR3 is TGTGCCAGCAGCCGGGGAAACTACAATGAGCAGTTCTTC. It specifies CASSRGNYNEQFF.

The CDR3 region is CASSIKGQAGQTQYF. CDR3 nucleotides: TGTGCCAGTAGTATAAAAGGGCAAGCCGGTCAGACCCAGTACTTC. The chain couples TRBV19 to TRBJ2-5, with D hard to call. The germline V and J ends were trimmed by 2 bases and 6 bases, with 16 bases remaining between them. In germline, CDR1 is LNHDA, CDR2 SQIVND (reference sequence). This CDR3 has 15 residues.

This rearrangement joins TRBV5-6 to TRBJ1-2; 7 positions agree with TRBD1. The J segment lost 0 bases and the V segment lost 0 bases, leaving 5 bases of the junction unmatched. This CDR3 region has 16 residues. Germline V gene lookup returns CDR1 SGHDT and CDR2 YYEEEE. The CDR3 here is CASSLGRGQANYGYTF. The CDR3 coding sequence is TGTGCCAGCAGCTTGGGCCGAGGACAGGCTAACTATGGCTACACCTTC.

This clone showed up just once. The chain recombines TRBV2 with TRBJ2-7; 7 nucleotides line up with TRBD1. Per the germline V gene, CDR1 is SNHLY and CDR2 is FYNNEI. This CDR3 comprises 14 residues. V trimming: 7 bases; J trimming: 4 bases; junction bases outside the gene matches: 10. The CDR3 spells CASKPGTAPYEQYF. CDR3 in DNA: TGTGCCAGCAAACCCGGGACAGCCCCTTACGAGCAGTACTTC.

In DNA, the CDR3 is TGTGCCAGCAGCTTAGGTTCAGTATATCAGCCCCAGCATTTT. Translated, it gives CASSLGSVYQPQHF. The chain employs TRBV7-9 and TRBJ1-5; D unclear. Trimming shortened V by 1 base and J by 5 bases, and 9 bases separated the two germline ends. Germline V gene lookup returns CDR1 SEHNR and CDR2 FQNEAQ (reference sequence). This CDR3 has 14 residues.

This clone was seen a single time. The chain couples TRBV6-6 to TRBJ1-3; 9 bases are shared with TRBD1. The ends lost 5 bases at V and 4 bases at J; junction bases unmatched: 3. The V gene's germline CDR1 is MNHNY and CDR2 SVGAGI (reference sequence). The CDR3 sequence is 14 residues long. The CDR3 DNA is TGTGCCAGCAGTCCGACAGGGGGGGGAAACACCATATATTTT. This encodes CASSPTGGGNTIYF.

J is TRBJ1-1 and V is TRBV7-8; D gene unclear. The CDR3 consists of 15 residues. The V end was cut by 2 bases, the J end by 2 bases, with 12 bases between. Germline lookup yields CDR1 SGHVS and CDR2 FQNEAQ. CDR3 region: CASSLHGVPNTEAFF. CDR3 bases: TGTGCCAGCAGCTTACATGGGGTCCCAAACACTGAAGCTTTCTTT.

This clone has just one count. This sequence joins TRBV18 and TRBJ1-2; D not certain. The V gene's germline CDR1 is KGHSH and CDR2 LQKENI. V was shortened by 0 bases and J by 3 bases, with 8 bases between the two germline ends. The CDR3 loop spans 14 amino acids. CDR3 DNA: TGTGCCAGCTCACCACCGCGAGGAGACTATGGCTACACCTTC. Amino acids: CASSPPRGDYGYTF.

This chain links TRBV4-1 with TRBJ1-4, with D tentatively TRBD1 (5 bases). The CDR3 length is 14 residues. With 6 bases removed from V and 3 bases from J, the gap between germline ends came to 11 bases. Germline CDR1 MGHRA, CDR2 YSYEKL. In DNA, the CDR3 is TGCGCCAGCAGACCGACAGTGGCTAATGAAAAACTGTTTTTT. It yields the protein CASRPTVANEKLFF.

The V gene is TRBV19, the J gene TRBJ1-2; D unclear. Germline assignment: CDR1 LNHDA and CDR2 SQIVND (reference sequence). The length of the CDR3 is 13 residues. Trimming removed 0 bases at V and 4 bases at J, with 6 bases between. Here the CDR3 reads CASSIETGYGYTF. In DNA, the CDR3 is TGTGCCAGTAGTATAGAGACGGGCTATGGCTACACCTTC. Looking up the rest from reference TRBV19 and TRBJ1-2 gives the full variable domain: DGGITQSPKYLFRKEGQNVTLSCEQNLNHDAMYWYRQDPGQGLRLIYYSQIVNDFQKGDIAEGYSVSREKKESFPLTVTSAQKNPTAFYLCASSIETGYGYTFGSGTRLTVV.

The chain's CDR3 is CASSYPRGEADTQYF. In DNA, the CDR3 is TGTGCCAGCAGTTACCCAAGGGGGGAAGCAGATACGCAGTATTTT. V and J are TRBV6-6 and TRBJ2-3; D is possibly TRBD1 or TRBD2 (6 bases each). Germline assignment: CDR1 MNHNY and CDR2 SVGAGI (reference sequence). The CDR3 is 15 amino acids. V lost 2 bases, J lost 4 bases, and 13 bases lay in between.

In regard to this clone: One end of the junction fails to match germline, which may point to a read error. This chain uses TRBV5-1 with TRBJ2-1; possibly TRBD2 for D (6 bases). The germline CDR1 and CDR2 sequences are SGHRS and YFSETQ. There are 16 residues in the CDR3. CDR3 DNA: TGCGCCAGCAGCTCGGGGGTAGGTCTACACTACGATGAGCAGTTCTTC. Translation gives CASSSGVGLHYDEQFF. The whole variable domain, filled in from reference TRBV5-1 and TRBJ2-1, reads KAGVTQTPRYLIKTRGQQVTLSCSPISGHRSVSWYQQTPGQGLQFLFEYFSETQRNKGNFPGRFSGRQFSNSRSEMNVSTLELGDSALYLCASSSGVGLHYDEQFFGPGTRLTVL.

J is TRBJ2-1 and V is TRBV5-6, with a weak D call TRBD2 (5 bases). Germline V gene data show CDR1 as SGHDT and CDR2 as YYEEEE. Trimming shortened V by 0 bases and J by 14 bases, and 12 bases separated the two germline ends. The CDR3 loop spans 12 amino acids. The CDR3 DNA reads TGTGCCAGCAGCTTGGGGGTGCGGGCCGAGTTCTTC. Residues: CASSLGVRAEFF.

The V and J genes are TRBV30 and TRBJ1-1; 8 bases line up with TRBD1. Germline CDR1 is GTSNPN and CDR2 is SVGIG (reference sequence). The ends lost 0 bases at V and 4 bases at J; junction bases unmatched: 16. The CDR3 consists of 18 residues. The CDR3 DNA sequence: TGTGCCTGGAGTGTACGAAAGACAGGGGAAAAGGGTGGCACTGAAGCTTTCTTT. This encodes CAWSVRKTGEKGGTEAFF.

The chain employs TRBV7-3 and TRBJ2-1; 7 nucleotides line up with TRBD2. CDR1 SGHTA and CDR2 FQGTGA come from the germline V gene. Trimming at V came to 5 bases and at J to 10 bases, leaving 20 bases not matched to a gene. This CDR3 is 17 amino acids long. This chain's CDR3 is CASSPLGGAGVVREQFF. The CDR3 DNA is TGTGCCAGCAGCCCCCTGGGAGGGGCGGGAGTTGTTCGAGAGCAGTTCTTC.

CDR3: CASRFTNTGELFF. CDR3 sequence (DNA): TGTGCCAGCAGATTTACTAACACCGGGGAGCTGTTTTTT. This chain uses TRBV2 with TRBJ2-2; no clear D gene. The V end lost 6 bases, the J end lost 2 bases, and 7 bases lay between the germline ends. Germline values: CDR1 SNHLY, CDR2 FYNNEI. The CDR3 loop spans 13 amino acids.

The V gene is TRBV6-5, the J gene TRBJ2-1, with a weak D call TRBD2 (6 bases). The germline V gene encodes CDR1 MNHEY and CDR2 SVGAGI. V lost 8 bases to trimming and J lost 7 bases, with 15 bases between them. CDR3 length equals 13 residues. The DNA for the CDR3 is TGTGCCAGCGTGGGGGAGGAACTAAATGAGCAGTTCTTC. Its protein product is CASVGEELNEQFF.

The CDR3 is CASSYSSSYEQYF. The CDR3 region has the DNA TGTGCCAGCAGTTACTCGTCCTCCTACGAGCAGTACTTC. J is TRBJ2-7 and V is TRBV6-6; no firm D call. The CDR3 has 13 residues. V dropped 0 bases and J dropped 0 bases, with 3 bases sitting between them. Germline-derived CDR1 and CDR2 are MNHNY and SVGAGI (reference sequence).

The chain combines TRBV6-5 with TRBJ1-5; no clear D gene. Germline CDR1 MNHEY, CDR2 SVGAGI. V was pared by 0 bases and J by 0 bases, with 6 bases between. This CDR3 has 15 amino acids. The CDR3 reads CASSYSMHSNQPQHF. The CDR3, as DNA: TGTGCCAGCAGTTACTCGATGCATAGCAATCAGCCCCAGCATTTT.

V is TRBV28 and J is TRBJ2-5, with D possibly called TRBD1 or TRBD2 (5 bases each). This CDR3 contains 11 residues. Trimming removed 8 bases from V and 6 bases from J, with 10 bases in between. Germline V gene data show CDR1 as MDHEN and CDR2 as SYDVKM. In nucleotides, the CDR3 is TGTGCCAGCGGGGGTAAGAAGACCCAGTACTTC. Amino acid sequence: CASGGKKTQYF.

This clone was recorded only once. The sample contains more than one DNA sequence encoding this CDR3. V usage is TRBV7-3 and J usage is TRBJ2-1, with D hard to call. Trimming took off 2 bases at V and 0 bases at J, with 8 bases between the two ends. The V gene's germline CDR1 is SGHTA and CDR2 FQGTGA. The CDR3 sequence is 15 residues long. CDR3 bases: TGTGCCAGCAGCTTATCGGGCAGCTCCTACAATGAGCAGTTCTTC. This translates into CASSLSGSSYNEQFF.

CDR3 DNA: TGCGCCAGCAGCTTTGGGACAGGGGGCGCTGGAAACACCATATATTTT. It specifies CASSFGTGGAGNTIYF. This chain connects TRBV5-1 to TRBJ1-3, with TRBD1 matching over 12 bases. This CDR3 is 16 amino acids long. Per the germline V gene, CDR1 is SGHRS and CDR2 is YFSETQ. V shed 2 bases and J 2 bases; nucleotides not matched to a gene: 2. The variable domain in full, completed from reference TRBV5-1 and TRBJ1-3, reads KAGVTQTPRYLIKTRGQQVTLSCSPISGHRSVSWYQQTPGQGLQFLFEYFSETQRNKGNFPGRFSGRQFSNSRSEMNVSTLELGDSALYLCASSFGTGGAGNTIYFGEGSWLTVV.

The chain couples TRBV30 to TRBJ2-7, with D tentatively TRBD2 (5 bases). The CDR3 sequence is 12 residues long. CDR1 GTSNPN and CDR2 SVGIG come from the germline V gene (reference sequence). V lost 0 bases and J lost 6, with 9 bases in between. The DNA for the CDR3 is TGTGCCTGGAGTGTATTGGGGAGCGAGCAGTACTTC. It specifies CAWSVLGSEQYF.

The chain uses TRBV29-1 and TRBJ2-7; D remains ambiguous. V lost 4 bases and J lost 4, with 14 bases in between. Germline-derived CDR1 and CDR2 are SQVTM and ANQGSEA. The CDR3 runs to 13 residues. This chain's CDR3 is CSVVGRFGYEQYF. The CDR3 nucleotides read TGCAGCGTTGTTGGCAGGTTCGGATACGAGCAGTACTTC.

The V gene is TRBV10-3, the J gene TRBJ2-3; D is uncertain. Per germline, CDR1 ENHRY and CDR2 SYGVKD. Trimming removed 4 bases at V and 4 bases at J, with 6 bases between. The CDR3 is made up of 12 amino acids. CDR3 sequence reads: CAISGAADTQYF. DNA for the CDR3: TGTGCCATCAGTGGGGCAGCAGATACGCAGTATTTT.

The J gene is TRBJ2-5, the V gene TRBV6-5, with D possibly TRBD1 on 6 matching bases. This CDR3 contains 13 residues. Germline V CDR1 and CDR2: MNHEY, SVGAGI. With 4 bases removed from V and 7 bases from J, the gap between germline ends came to 13 bases. The CDR3: CASSSSGVATQYF. The DNA for the CDR3 is TGTGCCAGCAGTTCTTCAGGGGTAGCGACCCAGTACTTC.